This T cell receptor beta chain was profiled in a study of response to subunit inactivated influenza vaccine. The CDR3 sequence is 16 residues long. Germline V lookup: CDR1 MRHNA, CDR2 SNTAGT. The V end was cut by 2 bases, the J end by 0 bases, with 8 bases between. One entry per CDR3 protein results from TCRdb running MiXCR on the RT-PCR reads. This table holds around 600,000 distinct CDR3 sequences, approximately 11% found once. The same data also went into a second study, on T cells expressing NK-cell markers. This second study notes: Generation of TCR beta cDNA was performed by 5'RACE template switching incorporating UMIs. In the group of eight sequenced donors, seven were HCMV-seropositive and one was seronegative. Several experiments employed an anti-gamma-delta TCR antibody to confine sorting to alpha-beta TCR T cells. Of the CD8+ T cells in about 6 donors, 1.0-7.0% belonged to dominant NKG2C+ clonotypes. The study left the HCMV specificity of expanded NKG2C+ T cell clones unresolved.

The chain employs TRBV6-4 and TRBJ1-6; weak D call: TRBD1 (5 bases). The sequence derives from a man aged 45 to 65 who received an inactivated influenza vaccine. This material consisted of PBMCs from blood, taken on the day of vaccination. For the CDR3, the DNA is TGTGCCAGCAGTGACAGGGGTAGCTCCTATAATTCACCCCTCCACTTT. It codes for CASSDRGSSYNSPLHF.